This TCR beta chain emerged from a study of glioma-infiltrating T cells after dendritic cell vaccination. The study's findings and limits: The cohort had few patients with full blood and tumor sets.

The primer mix had 60 V beta and 13 J beta primers. The protocol was immunoSEQ multiplex PCR, while the TCRdb copy is restricted to in-frame clones and leaves out a portion. This sample yields roughly 85,000 clones, of which about 85% are seen a single time; about 9.3% belongs to the top ten. This sample's time point: after dendritic cell vaccination, including at tumor progression/relapse. All glioblastoma patients lacked an isocitrate dehydrogenase mutation. The CDR3 contains 12 residues. Trimming removed 3 bases at V and 10 bases at J, with 12 bases between. Germline CDR1 is LNHDA and CDR2 is SQIVND (reference sequence). Points on this clone: As yet, its antigen is unknown.

The chain couples TRBV19 to TRBJ1-1, with D uncertain. This clonotype was obtained from a human donor with glioblastoma. The sequences come from blood, collected after dendritic cell vaccination. CDR3: CASSIPAGGAFF. The CDR3 DNA follows: TGTGCCAGTAGTATTCCCGCAGGAGGAGCTTTCTTT.